The rows below give T cell receptor beta chains drawn from one sample of a study of blood T cell repertoires in COVID-19. Profiling relied on immunoSEQ multiplex PCR, and the TCRdb table lists in-frame clones only, not all of them. The sample lists roughly 380,000 clones; roughly 90% were seen once. The sequencing input was peripheral blood. Source of these receptors: a woman between 35 and 50 years old with COVID-19, enrolled during active disease. CDR3s leave out the opening cysteine and the closing phenylalanine or tryptophan. Expanded clones are given a class, and other clones once, few, many or no size at all.

v_gene	j_gene	abundance	CDR3aa
TRBV7-9	TRBJ2-1	.	ASSPSLSSYNEQF
TRBV5-4	TRBJ2-2	.	ATQGSDRGPQGAGELF
TRBV5-1	TRBJ2-1	.	ASSFRASGRADEQF
TRBV27	TRBJ1-1	.	ASSLDGGTEAF
TRBV7-2	TRBJ1-1	.	ASTTRGRGDTEAF
TRBV3-1/TRBV3-2	TRBJ1-2	once	ASSQTLRDMEPYFYGYT
TRBV12-3/TRBV12-4	TRBJ1-1	.	ASSLFREQEAF
TRBV5-4	TRBJ2-3	.	ASSLGLADVTDTQY
TRBV24-1	TRBJ1-5	.	ATSEQTATQPQH
TRBV15	TRBJ1-2	.	ATSRETGNYGYT
TRBV7-8	TRBJ2-5	.	ASSLVGTSGPETQY
TRBV28	TRBJ1-3	.	ATGDWGTGNTIY
TRBV9	TRBJ1-1	.	ASSVGGRWNTEAF
TRBV6-1	TRBJ2-1	.	ASSDGQDFAEQF
TRBV10-3	TRBJ1-1	.	AISESLVGGGSEAF
TRBV27	TRBJ2-5	.	ASSFAGVQETQY
TRBV9	TRBJ2-3	.	ASSVHPGVGDTQY
TRBV6-6	TRBJ2-7	.	ASSYEPGQGYEQY
TRBV18	TRBJ2-5	once	ASSSKLGTGDETQY
TRBV11-2	TRBJ1-4	.	ASSSGQGYEKLF
TRBV7-9	TRBJ1-2	.	ASSLGGDRDGYT
TRBV7-9	TRBJ2-5	once	ASSYRQGKETQY
TRBV6-2/TRBV6-3	TRBJ1-1	few	ASNPTGRTEAF
TRBV7-8	TRBJ1-1	.	ASSKDRVGNTEAF
TRBV6-6	TRBJ2-5	.	ASSSFGGVETQY
TRBV6-5	TRBJ1-6	.	ASSQTGVLSPLH
TRBV20-1	TRBJ2-2	few	SASKRSGRATGELF
TRBV10-3	TRBJ2-1	.	ATVPGLAGYEQF
TRBV5-4	TRBJ2-5	.	ASSLAGRGETQY
TRBV6-5	TRBJ1-4	.	ASSFDSLNEKLF
TRBV30	TRBJ2-2	.	AWRPRFTGELF
TRBV15	TRBJ2-1	.	ATSRDMADEQF
TRBV12-3/TRBV12-4	TRBJ1-2	.	ASSYSAVYGYT
TRBV12-5	TRBJ2-2	.	ASGRLAGDTGELF
TRBV9	TRBJ2-5	.	ASSAGQGLRVGETQY
TRBV11-3	TRBJ2-1	.	ASSFNSGGYNEQF
TRBV7-2	TRBJ1-6	.	ASRWGQGAGSPLH
TRBV6-2/TRBV6-3	TRBJ2-1	.	ASSTLSGTAFNEQF
TRBV12-5	TRBJ1-6	.	ASGRENSPLH
TRBV25-1	TRBJ2-3	once	ASSEGTSGRWDTQY
TRBV2	TRBJ2-3	.	ARTSGSTDTQY